What follows are 4 T cell receptor beta chains derived from one specimen sequenced in a study of vaccination and CD4 T cells after COVID-19. At the Johns Hopkins FTIC core, DNA taken from cultured CD4+ T cells was sequenced by way of the Oncomine TCR Beta short-read assay. TCRdb fed the PCR reads into MiXCR, producing one record per CDR3 protein. Of 20,000 to 25,000 distinct CDR3 sequences detected, over 55% appear once; the ten largest clones hold 15% to 20%. Their specific antigens are unknown. The treatment here: roughly ten-day PBMC culture with coronavirus spike peptide pools or control peptides (ViraFEST assay). Sequenced material: CD4+ T cells from blood, cultured in vitro, taken after SARS-CoV-2 vaccination. The receptors derive from a human donor who received a COVID-19 vaccine.

The chain couples TRBV5-1 to TRBJ1-1; TRBD1 matches 7 bases. V shed 1 base and J 7 bases; nucleotides not matched to a gene: 4. Germline V gene lookup returns CDR1 SGHRS and CDR2 YFSETQ. This CDR3 comprises 13 residues. The CDR3 reads CASSLRPGGEAFF. Here the CDR3 DNA reads TGCGCCAGCAGCTTGAGGCCAGGGGGTGAAGCTTTCTTT.

This clonotype showed up just once. The gene calls are TRBV10-3 and TRBJ1-2; 7 bases are a match to TRBD1. The CDR3 is made up of 12 amino acids. Germline V gene lookup returns CDR1 ENHRY and CDR2 SYGVKD. Losses at the gene ends were 10 bases for V and 6 bases for J; bases not matched to a gene: 8. CDR3: CATNDRAHGYTF. Here the CDR3 DNA reads TGTGCCACCAATGACAGGGCTCATGGCTACACCTTC.

This chain joins TRBV2 and TRBJ1-1, with 7 bases aligning to TRBD1. The CDR3 contains 14 residues. V was clipped by 5 bases and J by 7 bases; unmatched bases: 10. CDR1 and CDR2 from the germline V gene are SNHLY and FYNNEI. In DNA form, the CDR3 reads TGTGCCAGCAGTAGCTCCATGGCAGGGGGTGAAGCTTTCTTT. Residues: CASSSSMAGGEAFF.

This chain links TRBV7-2 with TRBJ2-5, with 10 bases lining up with TRBD2. With V trimmed by 1 base and J by 5 bases, 7 bases remained unmatched. From germline, CDR1 is SGHTA and CDR2 FQGNSA. This CDR3 contains 16 residues. The CDR3 is CASSLVKLAGRETQYF. The CDR3 DNA is TGTGCCAGCAGCTTAGTAAAACTAGCGGGGCGGGAGACCCAGTACTTC. Based on the CDR3 plus reference TRBV7-2 and TRBJ2-5, the full variable domain is GAGVSQSPSNKVTEKGKDVELRCDPISGHTALYWYRQSLGQGLEFLIYFQGNSAPDKSGLPSDRFSAERTGGSVSTLTIQRTQQEDSAVYLCASSLVKLAGRETQYFGPGTRLLVL.